A selection of T cell receptor beta chains follows, all from one sample in a study of beta chain features in type 1 diabetes. TCRdb keeps only in-frame clones here, not all; method: immunoSEQ multiplex PCR. The sample shows 250,000 or so clones, around 14% of them seen only once. The sequenced sample consisted of naive CD4+ T cells from blood. These receptors all stem from a man aged 30 to 39 with type 1 diabetes. Each CDR3 is given with its conserved first and last residue. Fields, in order: V gene, J gene, clone size, CDR3 protein. Some rows have no size entry. The others give once, few or many, or a class for an expanded clone.

v_gene: TRBV7-2; j_gene: TRBJ1-6; abundance: few; CDR3aa: CASSPLNSPLHF
v_gene: TRBV30; j_gene: TRBJ1-5; abundance: few; CDR3aa: CALRDRGRQPQHF
v_gene: TRBV11-2; j_gene: TRBJ2-3; abundance: NA; CDR3aa: CASSLRAGGGTDTQYF
v_gene: TRBV25-1; j_gene: TRBJ2-7; abundance: NA; CDR3aa: CASSAGGSYEQYF
v_gene: TRBV6-1; j_gene: TRBJ1-2; abundance: NA; CDR3aa: CASSQQGEGYGYTF
v_gene: TRBV12-5; j_gene: TRBJ2-1; abundance: few; CDR3aa: CASGLNPGAYNEQFF
v_gene: TRBV19; j_gene: TRBJ2-1; abundance: few; CDR3aa: CASSMLTSGSNEQFF
v_gene: TRBV5-1; j_gene: TRBJ1-5; abundance: NA; CDR3aa: CASSLEGMGNQPQHF
v_gene: TRBV7-9; j_gene: TRBJ2-1; abundance: NA; CDR3aa: CASSPGVGRSGSINEQFF
v_gene: TRBV19; j_gene: TRBJ2-1; abundance: NA; CDR3aa: CASSPRWVGSGGEQFF
v_gene: TRBV7-2; j_gene: TRBJ2-1; abundance: NA; CDR3aa: CASSRGTSSYNEQFF
v_gene: TRBV5-1; j_gene: TRBJ2-7; abundance: NA; CDR3aa: CASSPRDRGLEQYF
v_gene: TRBV9; j_gene: TRBJ1-3; abundance: NA; CDR3aa: CASSGHISGNTIYF
v_gene: TRBV7-2; j_gene: TRBJ2-3; abundance: few; CDR3aa: CASSLGGEADTQYF
v_gene: TRBV2; j_gene: TRBJ2-2; abundance: few; CDR3aa: CASRLTAAGTGELFF
v_gene: TRBV2; j_gene: TRBJ1-5; abundance: NA; CDR3aa: CASNGEDQPQHF
v_gene: TRBV5-1; j_gene: TRBJ2-5; abundance: few; CDR3aa: CASSSPGTGSQETQYF
v_gene: TRBV6-5; j_gene: TRBJ2-1; abundance: NA; CDR3aa: CASSLSGYNNEQFF
v_gene: TRBV27; j_gene: TRBJ1-1; abundance: NA; CDR3aa: CASSLSMNTEAFF
v_gene: TRBV25-1; j_gene: TRBJ2-2; abundance: NA; CDR3aa: CASSDGQGGTGELFF
v_gene: TRBV4-1; j_gene: TRBJ1-5; abundance: NA; CDR3aa: CASSQETAQGQPQHF
v_gene: TRBV30; j_gene: TRBJ1-2; abundance: NA; CDR3aa: CAWSVQRSERYGYTF
v_gene: TRBV21-1; j_gene: TRBJ2-3; abundance: few; CDR3aa: CASSRRAGYVRTDTQYF
v_gene: TRBV27; j_gene: TRBJ2-7; abundance: NA; CDR3aa: CASSPLGGEGPYEQYF
v_gene: TRBV5-1; j_gene: TRBJ2-5; abundance: few; CDR3aa: CASIGGGQETQYF
v_gene: TRBV7-9; j_gene: TRBJ2-3; abundance: NA; CDR3aa: CASNHGGVTDTQYF
v_gene: TRBV15; j_gene: TRBJ2-3; abundance: few; CDR3aa: CATSRDGQGTDTQYF
v_gene: TRBV11-1; j_gene: TRBJ2-1; abundance: few; CDR3aa: CASSPGGSSYNEQFF
v_gene: TRBV30; j_gene: TRBJ2-7; abundance: NA; CDR3aa: CAWSADLANEQYF
v_gene: TRBV5-1; j_gene: TRBJ1-1; abundance: NA; CDR3aa: CASANLNTEAFF